The 16 T cell receptor beta chains reported below all come from one sample, sequenced in a study of blood T cell repertoires in COVID-19. Sequencing used immunoSEQ multiplex PCR; TCRdb keeps in-frame clones, though not all of them. The sample holds around 320,000 clones, about 91% seen once. Sequenced: peripheral blood. The receptor source for this set is a woman aged 25 to 45 who had recovered from COVID-19.

This clone was seen a single time. CDR3 DNA sequence: TGTGCCAGCAGTTTTTTCTACAGGGGTTCCACTGAAGCTTTCTTT. Translated: CASSFFYRGSTEAFF. J is TRBJ1-1 and V is TRBV28; the match to TRBD1 covers 7 bases. CDR3 length: 15 residues. CDR1 and CDR2 (germline): MDHEN, SYDVKM. J gave up 4 bases and V 3 bases, and 8 bases lay outside the gene matches. Full variable domain (outside the CDR3, taken from reference TRBV28 and TRBJ1-1): DVKVTQSSRYLVKRTGEKVFLECVQDMDHENMFWYRQDPGLGLRLIYFSYDVKMKEKGDIPEGYSVSREKKERFSLILESASTNQTSMYLCASSFFYRGSTEAFFGQGTRLTVV.

CDR3 residues: CASSLTGPHEQYF. Written as DNA, the CDR3 is TGCGCCAGCAGCTTGACTGGGCCTCACGAGCAGTACTTC. This rearrangement joins TRBV5-1 to TRBJ2-7; no firm D call. CDR1 SGHRS and CDR2 YFSETQ come from the germline V gene. This CDR3 is built from 13 residues. The V end was cut by 1 base, the J end by 5 bases, with 10 bases between.

The genes are TRBV29-1 and TRBJ1-3; TRBD1 might be the D (6 bases). The CDR3 runs to 14 residues. Germline CDR1 reads SQVTM; CDR2 reads ANQGSEA. V lost 6 bases to trimming and J lost 0 bases, with 12 bases between them. CDR3 protein: CSVADRPSGNTIYF. CDR3 coding DNA: TGCAGCGTGGCAGACAGGCCCTCTGGAAACACCATATATTTT.

The gene calls are TRBV9 and TRBJ1-1; a possible D gene is TRBD1 (5 bases). V was trimmed by 3 bases and J by 1 base, leaving 10 bases between them. Germline CDR1 and CDR2: SGDLS and YYNGEE. This CDR3 has 14 amino acids. The CDR3 protein is CASSAGHQNTEAFF. The DNA for the CDR3 is TGTGCCAGCAGCGCCGGACATCAGAACACTGAAGCTTTCTTT.

The rearrangement uses TRBV19 and TRBJ2-1; TRBD1 is a possible D gene (7 bases). V was pared by 5 bases and J by 7 bases, with 21 bases between. The CDR3 is 16 amino acids. Germline lookup yields CDR1 LNHDA and CDR2 SQIVND (reference sequence). The CDR3 region is CASSSPRGRDRNEQFF. The CDR3 coding sequence is TGTGCCAGTAGTTCCCCGAGGGGGCGGGATCGTAATGAGCAGTTCTTC.

The CDR3 DNA sequence: TGTGCCAGCTCACCGACAGGGCTATCCGATCAGCCCCAGCATTTT. Amino acids: CASSPTGLSDQPQHF. The rearrangement links TRBV18 to TRBJ1-5, with TRBD1 matching over 7 bases. The CDR3 is 15 amino acids. Germline V gives CDR1 KGHSH, CDR2 LQKENI. The V segment lost 3 bases and the J segment 5 bases; nucleotides outside the gene matches: 7. Supplemented by reference TRBV18 and TRBJ1-5, the full variable domain reads NAGVMQNPRHLVRRRGQEARLRCSPMKGHSHVYWYRQLPEEGLKFMVYLQKENIIDESGMPKERFSAEFPKEGPSILRIQQVVRGDSAAYFCASSPTGLSDQPQHFGDGTRLSIL.

The chain joins TRBV9 to TRBJ2-2; 10 bases agree with TRBD2. Germline-derived CDR1 and CDR2 are SGDLS and YYNGEE. This CDR3 comprises 18 residues. The ends lost 4 bases at V and 1 base at J; junction bases unmatched: 10. CDR3 in DNA: TGTGCCAGCAGCCGGGGGCTAGCGGGGGTCGGGAACACCGGGGAGCTGTTTTTT. Protein: CASSRGLAGVGNTGELFF.

This chain uses TRBV7-3 with TRBJ1-1, with 8 bases identical to TRBD1. Germline V CDR1 and CDR2: SGHTA, FQGTGA. V trimming: 5 bases; J trimming: 0 bases; junction bases outside the gene matches: 8. The CDR3 spans 16 residues. CDR3 residues: CASSEGTGAMNTEAFF. The CDR3 DNA is TGTGCCAGCAGCGAAGGGACAGGTGCCATGAACACTGAAGCTTTCTTT.

The chain combines TRBV7-7 with TRBJ2-2, with unresolved D. CDR1 and CDR2 from the germline V gene are SSHAT and FNYEAQ (reference sequence). The length of the CDR3 is 13 residues. V lost 3 bases and J 6 bases, leaving 8 bases between the germline ends. In DNA form, the CDR3 reads TGTGCCAGCAGCTTGGAGAAAGCCGGGGAGCTGTTTTTT. Its translation is CASSLEKAGELFF.

The chain recombines TRBV5-1 with TRBJ1-1, with 9 bases that match TRBD1. V gave up 2 bases and J gave up 3 bases; unmatched junction bases: 5. CDR1 and CDR2 from the germline V gene are SGHRS and YFSETQ. This CDR3 spans 15 amino acids. The CDR3 nucleotides are TGCGCCAGCAGCTTAACAGGGGGCGTGTACACTGAAGCTTTCTTT. Protein product: CASSLTGGVYTEAFF.

The J gene is TRBJ1-1, the V gene TRBV5-4; 7 bases agree with TRBD1. Germline CDR1 SGHNT, CDR2 YYREEE (reference sequence). J was trimmed by 6 bases and V by 4 bases; bases with no gene match: 15. CDR3 size: 16 residues. CDR3 nucleotides: TGTGCCAGCAGCCCCGCGGGCGGTATAGGGGGCCCTGAAGCTTTCTTT. Amino acid sequence: CASSPAGGIGGPEAFF.

This clone was recorded once. The V gene is TRBV20-1, the J gene TRBJ1-2; the match to TRBD1 covers 7 bases. Germline V gene lookup returns CDR1 DFQATT and CDR2 SNEGSKA (reference sequence). Germline trimming cut 3 bases from V and 6 bases from J; bases unmatched to any gene: 4. This CDR3 region has 12 residues. The CDR3 coding sequence is TGCAGTGCTAGTCTGACAGGGAATGGCTACACCTTC. Protein: CSASLTGNGYTF.

The chain recombines TRBV5-1 with TRBJ1-1, with 8 bases identical to TRBD1. V lost 2 bases, J lost 2 bases, and 5 bases stayed unmatched. CDR1 SGHRS and CDR2 YFSETQ come from the germline V gene. This CDR3 spans 15 amino acids. CDR3 DNA: TGCGCCAGCAGCTTCGTGCAGGGGGCAAACACTGAAGCTTTCTTT. Protein: CASSFVQGANTEAFF.

This clone was recorded once. The DNA of the CDR3 is TGTGCCAGTAGTATAGCAGGACAGGGGGCCGATTCACCCCTCCACTTT. Protein: CASSIAGQGADSPLHF. The chain uses TRBV19 and TRBJ1-6, with TRBD1 matching over 11 bases. Trimming cost V 1 base and J 8 bases; bases outside gene matches: 4. Germline CDR1 and CDR2: LNHDA and SQIVND (reference sequence). The CDR3 runs to 16 residues.

This chain connects TRBV2 to TRBJ2-5; 7 positions match TRBD2. Germline V gives CDR1 SNHLY, CDR2 FYNNEI. The junction had 6 bases not matched to a gene; V was cut back by 6 bases and J by 5 bases. The length of the CDR3 is 13 residues. This CDR3 reads CASSGGWRETQYF. The CDR3 DNA is TGTGCCAGCAGCGGGGGGTGGCGGGAGACCCAGTACTTC.

The chain has TRBV7-3 and TRBJ1-1; no firm D call. Germline-derived CDR1 and CDR2 are SGHTA and FQGTGA. The length of the CDR3 is 14 residues. Trimming removed 5 bases at V and 7 bases at J, with 17 bases between. The DNA for the CDR3 is TGTGCCAGCAGCCAACAAGGTGGCAGGATTGAAGCTTTCTTT. Protein sequence: CASSQQGGRIEAFF.